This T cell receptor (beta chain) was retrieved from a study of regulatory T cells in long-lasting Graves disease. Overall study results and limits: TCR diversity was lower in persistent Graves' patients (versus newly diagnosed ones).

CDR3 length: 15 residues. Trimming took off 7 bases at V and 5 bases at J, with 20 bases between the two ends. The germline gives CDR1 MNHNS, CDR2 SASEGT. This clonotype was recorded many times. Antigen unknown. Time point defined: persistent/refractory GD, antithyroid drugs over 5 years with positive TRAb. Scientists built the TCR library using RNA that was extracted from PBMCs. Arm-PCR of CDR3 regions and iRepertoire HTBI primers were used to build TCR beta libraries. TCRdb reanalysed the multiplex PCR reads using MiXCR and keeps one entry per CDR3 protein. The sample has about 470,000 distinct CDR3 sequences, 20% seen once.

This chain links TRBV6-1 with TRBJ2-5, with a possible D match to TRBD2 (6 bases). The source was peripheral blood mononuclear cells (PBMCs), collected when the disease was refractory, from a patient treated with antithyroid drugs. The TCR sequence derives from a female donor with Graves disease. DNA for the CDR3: TGTGCCAGCAAGATCGGTACACGACGGGGGGAGACCCAGTACTTC. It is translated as CASKIGTRRGETQYF.